The 5 T cell receptor beta chains reported below all come from one sample, sequenced in a study of blood T cells in healthy people across ages. Together with a sample-barcoded 5' primer, a J-beta primer mix was included in a second PCR lasting about 7 to 11 cycles. One entry per CDR3 protein results from TCRdb running MiXCR on the 5' RACE reads. The sample records over 1.5 million distinct CDR3 sequences, around half being singletons. Material: blood. The receptors were gathered from a woman between 35 and 50 years old in good health.

The chain combines TRBV5-1 with TRBJ1-2, with 12 bases identical to TRBD1. Trimming took 2 bases from V and 6 from J; bases not matched to a gene: 5. This CDR3 has 15 residues. CDR1 SGHRS and CDR2 YFSETQ come from the germline V gene. The CDR3 nucleotides read TGCGCCAGCAGCTTTTACGGGACAGGGGGCGATGGCTACACCTTC. Amino acid sequence: CASSFYGTGGDGYTF.

The rearrangement joins TRBV6-2 or TRBV6-3 to TRBJ2-7; TRBD1 is a possible D gene (5 bases). V lost 0 bases and J 3 bases, leaving 9 bases between the germline ends. CDR1 and CDR2 (germline): MNHEY, SVGEGT. The CDR3 sequence is 14 residues long. CDR3 loop: CASSYSGRDYEQYF. The CDR3 DNA reads as TGTGCCAGCAGTTACTCGGGCAGGGACTACGAGCAGTACTTC.

This clonotype was detected ten times or more. The CDR3, as DNA: TGTGCCAGCAGGAGCGGGACAGGGTACGGCTACACCTTC. The encoded protein is CASRSGTGYGYTF. The chain recombines TRBV28 with TRBJ1-2; 9 bases line up with TRBD1. CDR1 MDHEN and CDR2 SYDVKM come from the germline V gene. V was pared by 6 bases and J by 8 bases, with 7 bases of the junction left unmatched. The CDR3 is 13 amino acids.

The CDR3: CASSLDWSGGMQTQFF. CDR3 DNA sequence: TGTGCCAGCAGCTTAGATTGGTCAGGGGGCATGCAGACCCAGTTCTTC. This rearrangement joins TRBV7-2 to TRBJ2-1, with 8 nucleotides matching TRBD1. Per germline, CDR1 SGHTA and CDR2 FQGNSA. The V segment lost 1 base and the J segment 13 bases; nucleotides outside the gene matches: 15. The CDR3 consists of 16 residues.

The V gene is TRBV15, the J gene TRBJ2-3; D is undetermined. CDR3 length equals 15 residues. Germline assignment: CDR1 LNHNV and CDR2 YYDKDF (reference sequence). The V and J ends lost 2 bases and 3 bases respectively, with 12 bases between them. As DNA, the CDR3 is TGTGCCACCAGCAGATTTCCCCCTAGGACAGATACGCAGTATTTT. Its protein product is CATSRFPPRTDTQYF.